This note documents a single T cell receptor (beta chain) sequence. The sample is drawn from a study of blood T cell repertoires in COVID-19. Looking at the study overall: PBMCs, B-cell-depleted T cells, or T cells were the source of the cDNA or gDNA that made up the material.

V was pared by 3 bases and J by 4 bases, with 16 bases between. The length of the CDR3 is 16 residues. Germline CDR1 SGDLS, CDR2 YYNGEE. The table came from immunoSEQ multiplex PCR; TCRdb's copy has only in-frame clones and leaves some out. This table holds more than 95,000 clones, around 81% found once. The chain couples TRBV9 to TRBJ2-2; possible D gene TRBD1, 5 bases. The source is a man in his sixties with acute or convalescent COVID-19. The sequencing sample was made of peripheral blood. Written as DNA, the CDR3 is TGTGCCAGCAGCGAGGAACCGGTTCAGGGCACCGGGGAGCTGTTTTTT. Amino acid sequence: CASSEEPVQGTGELFF.